This TCR beta chain was captured by sequencing in a study of blood T cells in healthy people across ages. Study-level findings and limits: It was found that TCR beta diversity correlated strongly with the percentage of naive T cells. Per million T cells, the diversity of TCR beta decreased roughly linearly as age advanced. Reliance upon unsorted PBMCs precluded definitive naive versus antigen-experienced comparison.

The authors ran a second PCR of 7 to 11 cycles using a sample-barcoded 5' primer and a J-beta primer mix. One entry per CDR3 protein results from TCRdb running MiXCR on the 5' RACE reads. The sample records 1.2 million to 1.5 million distinct CDR3 sequences, around 42% being singletons. Total RNA extracted from each sample amounted to at least 5.5 micrograms. V gave up 6 bases and J gave up 4 bases; unmatched junction bases: 9. The CDR3 has 15 amino acids. Germline CDR1 MNHEY, CDR2 SVGEGT. On this clonotype: Its antigen is undetermined.

The specimen sequenced was blood. The chain employs TRBV6-2 or TRBV6-3 and TRBJ2-5; 9 positions agree with TRBD2. This sequence was found in a young woman in good health. The CDR3 nucleotides read TGTGCCAGCAGCTCACCAGCGGGGGGAGGAGAGACCCAGTACTTC. It specifies CASSSPAGGGETQYF.